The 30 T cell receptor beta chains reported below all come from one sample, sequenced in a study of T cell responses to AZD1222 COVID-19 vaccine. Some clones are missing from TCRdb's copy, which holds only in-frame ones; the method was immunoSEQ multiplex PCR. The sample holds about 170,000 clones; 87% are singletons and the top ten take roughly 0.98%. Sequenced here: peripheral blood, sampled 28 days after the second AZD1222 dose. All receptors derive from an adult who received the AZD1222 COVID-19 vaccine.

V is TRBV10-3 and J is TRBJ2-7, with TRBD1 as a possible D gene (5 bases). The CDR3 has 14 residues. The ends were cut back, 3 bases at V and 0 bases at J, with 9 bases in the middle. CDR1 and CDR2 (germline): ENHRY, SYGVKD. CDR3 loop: CAISDDSSSYEQYF. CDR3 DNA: TGTGCCATCAGTGACGACAGTAGCTCCTACGAGCAGTACTTC.

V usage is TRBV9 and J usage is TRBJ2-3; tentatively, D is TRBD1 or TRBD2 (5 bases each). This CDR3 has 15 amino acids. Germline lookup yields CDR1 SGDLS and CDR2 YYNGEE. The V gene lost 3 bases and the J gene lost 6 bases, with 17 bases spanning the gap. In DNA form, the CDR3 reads TGTGCCAGCAGCGGCCGGGACCCTGTCCGGGATACGCAGTATTTT. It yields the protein CASSGRDPVRDTQYF.

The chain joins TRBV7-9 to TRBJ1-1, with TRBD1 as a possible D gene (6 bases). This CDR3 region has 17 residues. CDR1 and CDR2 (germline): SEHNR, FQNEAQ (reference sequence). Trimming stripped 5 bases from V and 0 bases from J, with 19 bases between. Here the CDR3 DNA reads TGTGCCAGCAGCCCCGGGCCAAGGGGGGTAATGAACACTGAAGCTTTCTTT. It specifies CASSPGPRGVMNTEAFF.

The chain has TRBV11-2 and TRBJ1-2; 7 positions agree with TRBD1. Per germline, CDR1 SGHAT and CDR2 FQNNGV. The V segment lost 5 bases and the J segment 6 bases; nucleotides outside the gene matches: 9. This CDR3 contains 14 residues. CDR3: CASSLSTGFNGYTF. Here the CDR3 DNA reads TGTGCCAGCAGCCTATCGACAGGGTTTAATGGCTACACCTTC.

CDR3 nucleotide sequence: TGTGCCAGCAGCCCACCGGGACTAGGAGCAGATACGCAGTATTTT. This sequence encodes CASSPPGLGADTQYF. This sequence joins TRBV9 and TRBJ2-3; 8 bases are shared with TRBD2. Germline V gives CDR1 SGDLS, CDR2 YYNGEE. The CDR3 consists of 15 residues. Trimming at V came to 4 bases and at J to 4 bases, leaving 8 bases not matched to a gene.

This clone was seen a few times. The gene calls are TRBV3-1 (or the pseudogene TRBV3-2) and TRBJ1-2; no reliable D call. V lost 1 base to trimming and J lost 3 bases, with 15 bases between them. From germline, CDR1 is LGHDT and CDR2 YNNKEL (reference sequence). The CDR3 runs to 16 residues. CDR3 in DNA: TGTGCCAGCAGCCAAGTGGGCCAAAATTTCGACTATGGCTACACCTTC. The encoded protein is CASSQVGQNFDYGYTF.

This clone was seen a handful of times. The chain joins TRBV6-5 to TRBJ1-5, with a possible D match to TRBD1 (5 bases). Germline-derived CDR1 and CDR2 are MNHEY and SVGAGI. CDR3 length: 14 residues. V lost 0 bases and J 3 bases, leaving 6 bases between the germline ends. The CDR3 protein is CASSYSRANQPQHF. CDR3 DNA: TGTGCCAGCAGTTACTCCAGGGCCAATCAGCCCCAGCATTTT.

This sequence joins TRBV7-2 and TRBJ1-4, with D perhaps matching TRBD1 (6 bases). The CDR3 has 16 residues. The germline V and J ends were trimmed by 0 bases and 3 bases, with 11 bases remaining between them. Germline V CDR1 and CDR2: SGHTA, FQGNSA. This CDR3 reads CASSLAPPGANEKLFF. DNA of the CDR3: TGTGCCAGCAGCTTAGCACCTCCAGGGGCTAATGAAAAACTGTTTTTT.

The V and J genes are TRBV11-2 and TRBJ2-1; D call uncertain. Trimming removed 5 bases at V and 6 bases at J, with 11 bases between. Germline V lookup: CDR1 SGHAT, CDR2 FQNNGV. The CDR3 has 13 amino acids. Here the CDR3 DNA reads TGTGCCAGCAGCCCCACCCCCAGCAATGAGCAGTTCTTC. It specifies CASSPTPSNEQFF.

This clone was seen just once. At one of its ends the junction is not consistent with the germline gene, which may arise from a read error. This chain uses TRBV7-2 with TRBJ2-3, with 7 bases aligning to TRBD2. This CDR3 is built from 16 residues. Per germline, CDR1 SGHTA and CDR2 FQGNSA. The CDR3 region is CASTLEAGLPTDTQYF. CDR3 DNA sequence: TGTGCCAGCACCTTAGAAGCGGGGTTACCCACAGATACGCAGTATTTT.

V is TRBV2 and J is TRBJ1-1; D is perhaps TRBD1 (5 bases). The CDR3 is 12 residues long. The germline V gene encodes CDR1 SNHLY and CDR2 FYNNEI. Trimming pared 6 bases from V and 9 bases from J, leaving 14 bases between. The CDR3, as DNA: TGTGCCAGCAGCGTACAGACAGCCCAAGCTTTCTTT. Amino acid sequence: CASSVQTAQAFF.

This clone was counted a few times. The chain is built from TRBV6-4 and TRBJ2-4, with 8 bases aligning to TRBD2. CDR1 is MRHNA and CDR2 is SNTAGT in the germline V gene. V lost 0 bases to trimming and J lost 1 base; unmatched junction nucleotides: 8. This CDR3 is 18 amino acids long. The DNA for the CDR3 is TGTGCCAGCAGTGACTCGCGGGGGGCCACCCTGGCCAAAAACATTCAGTACTTC. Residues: CASSDSRGATLAKNIQYF.

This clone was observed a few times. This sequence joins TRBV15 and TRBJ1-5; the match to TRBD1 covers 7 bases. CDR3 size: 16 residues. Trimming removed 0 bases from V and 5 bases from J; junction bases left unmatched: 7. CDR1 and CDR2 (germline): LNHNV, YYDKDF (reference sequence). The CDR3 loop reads CATSRDPAGGHQPQHF. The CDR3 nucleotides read TGTGCCACCAGCAGAGATCCGGCAGGGGGGCATCAGCCCCAGCATTTT.

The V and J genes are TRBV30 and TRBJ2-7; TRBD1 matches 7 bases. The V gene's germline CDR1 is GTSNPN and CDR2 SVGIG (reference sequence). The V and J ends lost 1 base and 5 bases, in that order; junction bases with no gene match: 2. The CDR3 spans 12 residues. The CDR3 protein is CAWSGTGNEQYF. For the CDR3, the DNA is TGTGCCTGGAGTGGGACAGGAAACGAGCAGTACTTC.

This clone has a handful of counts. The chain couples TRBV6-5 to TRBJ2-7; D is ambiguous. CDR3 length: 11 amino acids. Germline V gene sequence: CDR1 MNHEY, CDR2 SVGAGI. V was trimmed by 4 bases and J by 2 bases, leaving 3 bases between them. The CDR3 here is CASSSPYEQYF. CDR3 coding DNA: TGTGCCAGCAGTTCCCCCTACGAGCAGTACTTC.

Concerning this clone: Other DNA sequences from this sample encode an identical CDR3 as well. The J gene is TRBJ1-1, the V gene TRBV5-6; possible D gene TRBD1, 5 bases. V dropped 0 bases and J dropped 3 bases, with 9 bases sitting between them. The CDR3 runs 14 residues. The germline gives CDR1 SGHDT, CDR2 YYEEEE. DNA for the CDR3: TGTGCCAGCAGCTTGGGGGGCAGTCACACTGAAGCTTTCTTT. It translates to CASSLGGSHTEAFF.

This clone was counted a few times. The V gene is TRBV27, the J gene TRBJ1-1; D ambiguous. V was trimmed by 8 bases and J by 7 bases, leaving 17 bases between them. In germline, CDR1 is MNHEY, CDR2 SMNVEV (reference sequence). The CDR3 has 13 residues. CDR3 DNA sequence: TGTGCCAGCGGAATAGGAGGAGCCCTTGAAGCTTTCTTT. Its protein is CASGIGGALEAFF.

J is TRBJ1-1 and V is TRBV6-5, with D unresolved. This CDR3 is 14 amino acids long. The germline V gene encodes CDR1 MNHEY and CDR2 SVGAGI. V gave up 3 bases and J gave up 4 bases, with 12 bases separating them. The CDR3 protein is CASSYWGDITEAFF. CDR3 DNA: TGTGCCAGCAGTTATTGGGGAGATATCACTGAAGCTTTCTTT.

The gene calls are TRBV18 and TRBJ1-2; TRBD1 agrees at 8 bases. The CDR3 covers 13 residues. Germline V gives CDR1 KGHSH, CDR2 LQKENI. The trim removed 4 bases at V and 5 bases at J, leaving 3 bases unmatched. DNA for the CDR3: TGTGCCAGCTCACTGGACAGGGTGTATGGCTACACCTTC. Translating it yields CASSLDRVYGYTF.

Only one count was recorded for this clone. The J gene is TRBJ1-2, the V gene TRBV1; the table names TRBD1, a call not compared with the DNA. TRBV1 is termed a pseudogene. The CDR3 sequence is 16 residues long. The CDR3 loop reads CTSSQDLDSADYGYTF. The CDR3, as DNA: TGCACCAGCAGCCAAGATCTGGACAGCGCAGACTATGGCTACACCTTC.

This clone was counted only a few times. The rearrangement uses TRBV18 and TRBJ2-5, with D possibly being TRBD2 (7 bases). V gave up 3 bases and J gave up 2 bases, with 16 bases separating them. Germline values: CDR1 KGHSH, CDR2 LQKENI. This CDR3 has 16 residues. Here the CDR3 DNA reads TGTGCCAGCTCACCTAGACTAGCAGGGGTACAAGAGACCCAGTACTTC. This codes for CASSPRLAGVQETQYF.

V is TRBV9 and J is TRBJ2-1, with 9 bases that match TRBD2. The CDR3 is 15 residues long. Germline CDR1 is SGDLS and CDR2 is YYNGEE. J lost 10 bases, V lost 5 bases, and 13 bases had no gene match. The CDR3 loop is CASSSIAGATREQFF. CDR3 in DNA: TGTGCCAGCAGTTCTATAGCGGGGGCAACGCGGGAGCAGTTCTTC.

CDR3 region: CASSYSVPNYGYTF. In DNA form, the CDR3 reads TGTGCCAGCAGTTACAGTGTGCCTAACTATGGCTACACCTTC. The chain recombines TRBV6-5 with TRBJ1-2, with D hard to call. This CDR3 comprises 14 residues. CDR1 MNHEY and CDR2 SVGAGI come from the germline V gene. Between the trimmed V and J ends, which lost 2 bases and 0 bases, there was a span of 7 bases.

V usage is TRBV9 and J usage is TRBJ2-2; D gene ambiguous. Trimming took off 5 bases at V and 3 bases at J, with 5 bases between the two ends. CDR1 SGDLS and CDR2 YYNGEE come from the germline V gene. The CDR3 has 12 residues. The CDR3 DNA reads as TGTGCCAGCAGGGCGGACACCGGGGAGCTGTTTTTT. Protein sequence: CASRADTGELFF.

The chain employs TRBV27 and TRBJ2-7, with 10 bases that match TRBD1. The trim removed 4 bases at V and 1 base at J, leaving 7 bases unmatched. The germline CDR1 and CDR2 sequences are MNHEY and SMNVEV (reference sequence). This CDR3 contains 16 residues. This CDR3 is CASSYTPGQGSYEQYF. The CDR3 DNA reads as TGTGCCAGCAGTTACACACCGGGACAGGGGTCCTACGAGCAGTACTTC.

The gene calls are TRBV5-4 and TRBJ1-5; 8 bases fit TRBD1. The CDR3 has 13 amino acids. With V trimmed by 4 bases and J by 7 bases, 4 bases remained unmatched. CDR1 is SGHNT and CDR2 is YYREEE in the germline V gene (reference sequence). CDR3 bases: TGTGCCAGCAGCCTACAGGGGGACCAGCCCCAGCATTTT. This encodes CASSLQGDQPQHF.

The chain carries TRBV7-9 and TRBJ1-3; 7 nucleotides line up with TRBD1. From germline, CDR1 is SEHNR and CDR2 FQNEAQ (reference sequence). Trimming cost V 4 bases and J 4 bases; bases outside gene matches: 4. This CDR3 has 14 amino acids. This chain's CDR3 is CASSSGTEGNTIYF. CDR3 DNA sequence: TGTGCCAGCAGCTCCGGGACAGAAGGAAACACCATATATTTT.

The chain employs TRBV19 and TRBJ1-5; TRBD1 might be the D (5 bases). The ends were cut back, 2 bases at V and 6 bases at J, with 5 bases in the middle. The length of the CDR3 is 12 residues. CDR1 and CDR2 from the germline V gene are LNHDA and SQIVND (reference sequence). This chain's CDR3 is CASSIQGQPQHF. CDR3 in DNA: TGTGCCAGTAGTATACAGGGTCAGCCCCAGCATTTT.

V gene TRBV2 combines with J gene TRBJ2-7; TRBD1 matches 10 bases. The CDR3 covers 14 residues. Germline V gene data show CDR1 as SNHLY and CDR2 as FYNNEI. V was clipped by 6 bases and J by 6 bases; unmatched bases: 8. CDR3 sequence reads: CASSRGTGDPEQYF. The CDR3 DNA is TGTGCCAGCAGCCGAGGGACAGGGGACCCCGAGCAGTACTTC.

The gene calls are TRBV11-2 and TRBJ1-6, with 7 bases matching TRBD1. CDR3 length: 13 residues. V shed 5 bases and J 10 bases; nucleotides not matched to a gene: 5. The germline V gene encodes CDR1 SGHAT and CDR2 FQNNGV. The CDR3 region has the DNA TGTGCCAGCAGCGGGACAGCGGGGTCACCCCTCCACTTT. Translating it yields CASSGTAGSPLHF.